The present entry profiles one TCR beta chain with its context. This clone has only one observation. Its antigen is unknown. No base-level quality is on record; no much larger clone is a single base apart. This sample stems from a study of blood T cell repertoires in COVID-19 (dated by TCRdb to 2020 to 2022). Turning to the overall study: Collaborator samples came from the United States, Italy and Spain and covered acute and convalescent phases of COVID-19. The prospective study material was composed of cDNA or gDNA derived from T cells, B-cell-depleted T cells, or PBMCs. Subjects who had been exposed to COVID-19, were actively infected with it, or had recovered from it provided the deeply sampled blood TCRbeta repertoires that made up the dataset. The repertoires were released in a freely available public database meant as a resource for research on the immune response to SARS-CoV-2. The samples were drawn from two sources: the first 160 participants of the ongoing ImmuneRACE study, and over 1,000 subjects contributed by 6 global collaborators. Sample metadata almost always included a de-identified subject ID, COVID-19 status, age in years and sex. Where available, HLA class I and class II types were obtained from metadata supplied by the sample provider rather than from assay-based typing.

TCRbeta CDR3 regions were amplified from genomic DNA by means of the immunoSEQ Assay, a bias-controlled multiplex PCR. The authors' pipeline ran thus. Within the assay, amplification of reference gene primers was used to estimate how many nucleated cells each sample contained. To quantify the absolute abundance of each unique TCRbeta CDR3 rearrangement, sequence reads were collapsed and filtered. For each sample, productive Simpson clonality was calculated as the square root of Simpson's diversity index across productive rearrangements. What TCRdb holds here is the immuneACCESS table cut down to in-frame rearrangements. Part of the clones is not present; checked against another copy, under half of the missing clones reflect an unresolved V gene, and the others are unexplained. Clonal size and the V and J genes are those of that table, whereas D and trimming came from the DNA. Recorded for this sample are about 120,000 clones; roughly 76% of them occurred a single time. The ten largest clones capture about 10% of the sample.

Collaborating institutions collected whole blood in K2EDTA tubes following their own protocols. For TCRbeta analysis, collaborator samples were shipped as frozen whole blood, as isolated PBMCs, or as DNA extracted from either sample type. CDR1 and CDR2 (SGHVS, FQNEAQ) derive from the germline V gene. Trimming at the junction amounts to 5 bases on V and 7 bases on J, and the germline ends lie 14 bases apart. The CDR3 has 13 amino acids, counting the end cysteine and phenylalanine. Just the 39-base CDR3 DNA is kept, in frame starting at base 1. On the study overall, not on this receptor specifically: Clinical and demographic metadata were provided uncurated, with the amount varying by source and participant.

This chain is built from TRBV7-8 and TRBJ1-2; the D gene is not confidently resolved. The specimen sequenced was peripheral blood. The receptor was isolated from a human donor in a cohort sampled during active COVID-19. Here is the DNA: TGTGCCAGCAGCCGAACGCGGGATTCTGGCTACACCTTC. Its translation reads: CASSRTRDSGYTF.